This T cell receptor (beta chain) stems from a study of blood T cells in healthy people across ages. This clonotype was observed many times. For the second PCR, which ran for about 7 to 11 cycles, a sample-barcoded 5' primer and a J-beta primer mix were used. TCRdb passed the 5' RACE reads through MiXCR, listing each CDR3 protein once. The sample shows approximately 810,000 distinct CDR3 sequences, about 28% of them seen only once. The CDR3 has 17 amino acids. Unmatched junction bases numbered 14, after V lost 4 bases and J lost 9 bases. The rearrangement joins TRBV12-3 or TRBV12-4 to TRBJ1-4; the match to TRBD1 covers 10 bases. This TCR came from a woman aged 80 or over in good health. The sequencing sample was made of blood. CDR3 in amino acids: CASSSSGQGQGRKKLFF. The CDR3 DNA reads as TGTGCCAGCAGTTCAAGCGGGCAGGGACAGGGGCGAAAAAAACTGTTTTTT.